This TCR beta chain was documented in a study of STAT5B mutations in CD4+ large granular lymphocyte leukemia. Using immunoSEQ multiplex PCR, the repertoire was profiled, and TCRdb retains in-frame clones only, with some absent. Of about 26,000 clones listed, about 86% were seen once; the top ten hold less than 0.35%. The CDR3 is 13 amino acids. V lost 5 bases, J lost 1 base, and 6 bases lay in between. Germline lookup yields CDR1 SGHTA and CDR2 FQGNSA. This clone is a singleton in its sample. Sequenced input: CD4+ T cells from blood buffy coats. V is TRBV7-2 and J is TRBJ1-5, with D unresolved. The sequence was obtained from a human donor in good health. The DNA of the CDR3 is TGTGCCAGCAGCCGGGCGAGCAATCAGCCCCAGCATTTT. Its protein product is CASSRASNQPQHF.